What follows are 30 T cell receptor beta chains derived from one specimen sequenced in a study of cytomegalovirus exposure and HLA in healthy donors. Primers for the PCR totalled 60 Vbeta and 13 Jbeta. TCRdb's copy holds only in-frame clones and misses some; the assay was immunoSEQ multiplex PCR. The repertoire holds roughly 120,000 clones, with around 80% as singletons. Sequencing used PBMCs. Receptors originate from a human donor in good health.

The V gene is TRBV7-9, the J gene TRBJ2-5, with 9 bases matching TRBD2. The germline gives CDR1 SEHNR, CDR2 FQNEAQ (reference sequence). The CDR3 runs 16 residues. Trimming removed 5 bases from V and 1 base from J; junction bases left unmatched: 8. In nucleotides, the CDR3 is TGTGCCAGCAGCCCTAGTGTGACTAGCGGCCAAGAGACCCAGTACTTC. It codes for CASSPSVTSGQETQYF.

The V gene is TRBV18, the J gene TRBJ2-3, with D tentatively TRBD1 (6 bases). Per germline, CDR1 KGHSH and CDR2 LQKENI. Trimming removed 0 bases from V and 6 bases from J, with 10 bases in between. The CDR3 has 14 amino acids. The CDR3 DNA is TGTGCCAGCTCACCACCGGGACACGCGGATACGCAGTATTTT. Its protein is CASSPPGHADTQYF.

This clone was seen a few times. The chain employs TRBV6-5 and TRBJ1-2; D remains ambiguous. CDR1 and CDR2 (germline): MNHEY, SVGAGI. The CDR3 spans 15 residues. V lost 3 bases, J lost 3 bases, and 14 bases lay in between. CDR3 protein: CASSYYHQSDYGYTF. The CDR3 coding sequence is TGTGCCAGCAGTTATTATCACCAGAGCGACTATGGCTACACCTTC.

The chain has TRBV6-5 and TRBJ2-1; a weak D match, TRBD1 (5 bases). The ends were cut back, 5 bases at V and 8 bases at J, with 13 bases in the middle. Germline loops: CDR1 MNHEY, CDR2 SVGAGI. The CDR3 covers 13 residues. CDR3 DNA sequence: TGTGCCAGCAGTCAACAGGTGTGGGATGAGCAGTTCTTC. It codes for CASSQQVWDEQFF.

The gene calls are TRBV28 and TRBJ1-3; D gene ambiguous. CDR1 MDHEN and CDR2 SYDVKM come from the germline V gene. V lost 5 bases to trimming and J lost 0 bases, with 5 bases between them. CDR3 length: 13 amino acids. The CDR3 coding sequence is TGTGCCAGCAGTCCCCTCTCTGGAAACACCATATATTTT. Residues: CASSPLSGNTIYF.

This clone was seen just once. V usage is TRBV15 and J usage is TRBJ1-2; 9 bases agree with TRBD1. Germline assignment: CDR1 LNHNV and CDR2 YYDKDF (reference sequence). This CDR3 has 15 amino acids. J gave up 3 bases and V 0 bases, and 2 bases lay outside the gene matches. The CDR3 sequence: CATSRDTGGDYGYTF. In DNA form, the CDR3 reads TGTGCCACCAGCAGAGATACAGGGGGCGACTATGGCTACACCTTC.

The chain links TRBV28 to TRBJ1-2; TRBD1 might be the D (5 bases). CDR1 MDHEN and CDR2 SYDVKM come from the germline V gene. Trimming removed 5 bases at V and 7 bases at J, with 14 bases between. The CDR3 totals 13 residues. CDR3: CASSPGGLSGYTF. DNA for the CDR3: TGTGCCAGCAGTCCCGGGGGTTTAAGTGGCTACACCTTC.

As for this clone: The germline gene is not matched at one end of the junction; a read error may be the cause. The chain employs TRBV5-4 and TRBJ2-2, with D maybe TRBD2 (5 bases). CDR1 SGHNT and CDR2 YYREEE come from the germline V gene (reference sequence). This CDR3 is 15 amino acids long. The CDR3 is CVSSLKGNGAGELFF. CDR3 sequence (DNA): TGTGTCAGCAGCTTGAAAGGAAACGGGGCCGGGGAGCTGTTTTTT.

The chain has TRBV4-2 and TRBJ2-1; 12 bases map to TRBD2. CDR3 length: 15 amino acids. Germline-derived CDR1 and CDR2 are LGHNA and YNFKEQ. The junction had 10 bases not matched to a gene; V was cut back by 1 base and J by 15 bases. CDR3 sequence: CASSQVPASGGVPFF. The CDR3 region has the DNA TGTGCCAGCAGCCAAGTCCCCGCTAGCGGGGGGGTCCCGTTCTTC.

V usage is TRBV5-8 and J usage is TRBJ2-1; the D gene is possibly TRBD2 (6 bases). This CDR3 is 15 amino acids long. Germline V gene data show CDR1 as SGHTS and CDR2 as YDEGEE. V lost 2 bases and J 8 bases, leaving 17 bases between the germline ends. The CDR3 nucleotides are TGTGCCAGCAGCTTATCAGGGAACCCGGGGGATGAGCAGTTCTTC. It translates to CASSLSGNPGDEQFF.

V and J are TRBV11-3 and TRBJ2-7, with 8 bases matching TRBD1. This CDR3 is 14 amino acids long. Germline V CDR1 and CDR2: SGHNT, YENEEA. V trimming: 5 bases; J trimming: 4 bases; junction bases outside the gene matches: 7. The CDR3 protein is CASSIGTGEYEQYF. In nucleotides, the CDR3 is TGTGCCAGCAGCATAGGGACAGGAGAATACGAGCAGTACTTC.

The J gene is TRBJ1-4, the V gene TRBV19; D is undetermined. The CDR3 extends over 11 amino acids. Germline V CDR1 and CDR2: LNHDA, SQIVND (reference sequence). The V end lost 7 bases, the J end lost 6 bases, and 6 bases lay between the germline ends. The CDR3, as DNA: TGTGCCAGTAAGCCCGATGAAAAACTGTTTTTT. It encodes CASKPDEKLFF.

The chain employs TRBV5-1 and TRBJ1-1; D not certain. Germline assignment: CDR1 SGHRS and CDR2 YFSETQ. Trimming pared 0 bases from V and 6 bases from J, leaving 18 bases between. CDR3 length: 16 amino acids. DNA for the CDR3: TGCGCCAGCAGCTTGGTAGTTTCGAATGAGGCGGCTGAAGCTTTCTTT. It translates to CASSLVVSNEAAEAFF.

The rearrangement uses TRBV6-6 and TRBJ1-2; D is ambiguous. V lost 2 bases and J 4 bases, leaving 8 bases between the germline ends. The CDR3 covers 13 residues. Germline values: CDR1 MNHNY, CDR2 SVGAGI (reference sequence). The CDR3 loop reads CASSYPRGYGYTF. CDR3 sequence (DNA): TGTGCCAGCAGTTACCCGCGGGGCTATGGCTACACCTTC.

This chain joins TRBV18 and TRBJ1-5; D gene uncertain. This CDR3 contains 15 residues. Germline V gene sequence: CDR1 KGHSH, CDR2 LQKENI. Trimming left V 2 bases short and J 0 bases short, with 8 bases between. CDR3 nucleotides: TGTGCCAGCTCACCAAACGAGTATAGCAATCAGCCCCAGCATTTT. Amino acid sequence: CASSPNEYSNQPQHF. Together with reference TRBV18 and TRBJ1-5, the CDR3 gives the full variable domain: NAGVMQNPRHLVRRRGQEARLRCSPMKGHSHVYWYRQLPEEGLKFMVYLQKENIIDESGMPKERFSAEFPKEGPSILRIQQVVRGDSAAYFCASSPNEYSNQPQHFGDGTRLSIL.

The chain uses TRBV29-1 and TRBJ1-1; 7 nucleotides line up with TRBD1. Trimming cost V 7 bases and J 14 bases; bases outside gene matches: 19. This CDR3 region has 13 residues. Germline V gene lookup returns CDR1 SQVTM and CDR2 ANQGSEA. This CDR3 is CSAHAKTGPLSFF. In DNA form, the CDR3 reads TGCAGCGCCCATGCAAAGACAGGGCCACTCTCATTCTTT.

The chain couples TRBV5-1 to TRBJ2-2, with 8 bases that match TRBD1. V shed 3 bases and J 5 bases; nucleotides not matched to a gene: 6. The V gene's germline CDR1 is SGHRS and CDR2 YFSETQ. The CDR3 contains 15 residues. CDR3 amino acids: CASSYTGGGTGELFF. CDR3 sequence (DNA): TGCGCCAGCAGCTATACAGGGGGAGGTACCGGGGAGCTGTTTTTT.

The chain employs TRBV19 and TRBJ1-2; tentative D call: TRBD1 (6 bases). V was clipped by 7 bases and J by 1 base, with 16 bases between them. From germline, CDR1 is LNHDA and CDR2 SQIVND (reference sequence). This CDR3 has 15 amino acids. The CDR3 protein is CASNDVRGGNYGYTF. In DNA, the CDR3 is TGTGCCAGTAACGACGTGAGGGGGGGTAACTATGGCTACACCTTC.

The genes are TRBV5-6 and TRBJ2-1; TRBD1 matches at 9 bases. Germline V gene data show CDR1 as SGHDT and CDR2 as YYEEEE. This CDR3 has 15 amino acids. J lost 8 bases, V lost 2 bases, and 8 bases had no gene match. This CDR3 is CASSFRDRVIDEQFF. The CDR3 bases are TGTGCCAGCAGCTTCCGGGACAGGGTGATCGATGAGCAGTTCTTC.

This clone was counted only a few times. The chain recombines TRBV5-8 with TRBJ2-3; TRBD1 matches at 9 bases. Germline CDR1 and CDR2: SGHTS and YDEGEE. The CDR3 loop spans 17 amino acids. The V segment lost 0 bases and the J segment 2 bases; nucleotides outside the gene matches: 7. The CDR3 reads CASSLGSGTGTTDTQYF. Here the CDR3 DNA reads TGTGCCAGCAGCTTGGGAAGCGGGACAGGGACCACAGATACGCAGTATTTT. Looking up the rest from reference TRBV5-8 and TRBJ2-3 gives the full variable domain: EAGVTQSPTHLIKTRGQQATLRCSPISGHTSVYWYQQALGLGLQFLLWYDEGEERNRGNFPPRFSGRQFPNYSSELNVNALELEDSALYLCASSLGSGTGTTDTQYFGPGTRLTVL.

The count of this clone is one. The chain combines TRBV28 with TRBJ1-4; maybe TRBD1 (5 bases). The germline V gene has CDR1 MDHEN and CDR2 SYDVKM. V was cut by 6 bases and J by 8 bases, with 16 bases left in between. The CDR3 runs to 14 residues. The CDR3, as DNA: TGTGCCAGCAGGGAGGGCAGGGTGGACGAAAAACTGTTTTTT. Its protein product is CASREGRVDEKLFF.

V gene TRBV5-6 combines with J gene TRBJ2-2; 8 nucleotides align to TRBD2. V gave up 4 bases and J gave up 5 bases; unmatched junction bases: 10. CDR1 is SGHDT and CDR2 is YYEEEE in the germline V gene. The CDR3 length is 16 residues. CDR3 residues: CASSRGRGVVTGELFF. CDR3 DNA: TGTGCCAGCAGCCGAGGGCGGGGGGTCGTAACCGGGGAGCTGTTTTTT.

The V call is TRBV10-3, the J call TRBJ2-7, with D maybe TRBD1 (5 bases). CDR1 is ENHRY, CDR2 SYGVKD, per germline. The V gene lost 4 bases and the J gene lost 1 base, with 11 bases spanning the gap. The CDR3 loop spans 14 amino acids. The CDR3 loop is CAISGQLNSYEQYF. CDR3 DNA sequence: TGTGCCATCAGTGGACAGCTGAATTCCTACGAGCAGTACTTC.

The chain couples TRBV19 to TRBJ1-5; 7 nucleotides agree with TRBD1. Germline CDR1 LNHDA, CDR2 SQIVND (reference sequence). CDR3 length: 13 residues. V lost 6 bases to trimming and J lost 5 bases; unmatched junction nucleotides: 4. The CDR3 region has the DNA TGTGCCAGTAGAACAGGGGTAGATCAGCCCCAGCATTTT. Translating gives CASRTGVDQPQHF.

The chain couples TRBV6-1 to TRBJ2-7, with a weak D call TRBD1 (6 bases). The CDR3 is 14 residues long. Trimming left V 6 bases short and J 5 bases short, with 17 bases between. Germline V gene data show CDR1 as MNHNS and CDR2 as SASEGT. Here the CDR3 DNA reads TGTGCCAGCAGAGACCTCGACAGGCCCCACGAGCAGTACTTC. Translated: CASRDLDRPHEQYF.

CDR3: CASSLDRGKAEAFF. CDR3 coding DNA: TGTGCCAGCAGCTTGGACAGGGGAAAGGCTGAAGCTTTCTTT. V usage is TRBV5-6 and J usage is TRBJ1-1, with 7 bases that match TRBD1. Germline CDR1 is SGHDT and CDR2 is YYEEEE. With 0 bases clipped from V and 6 bases from J, the junction kept 5 bases outside the gene matches. The CDR3 covers 14 residues.

The V gene is TRBV19, the J gene TRBJ2-2, with D perhaps TRBD1 (6 bases). Trimming took off 9 bases at V and 7 bases at J, with 18 bases between the two ends. CDR1 is LNHDA, CDR2 SQIVND, per germline (reference sequence). The CDR3 contains 14 residues. CDR3: CASQGPPNHGELFF. The CDR3, as DNA: TGTGCCAGCCAGGGGCCCCCCAATCACGGGGAGCTGTTTTTT.

The gene calls are TRBV7-9 and TRBJ1-6; 7 bases line up with TRBD1. This CDR3 has 16 residues. Germline V CDR1 and CDR2: SEHNR, FQNEAQ (reference sequence). V dropped 7 bases and J dropped 0; count of bases not matched to a gene: 6. The CDR3 DNA follows: TGTGCCAGCATCAATTGGGACAGCTCCTATAATTCACCCCTCCACTTT. As protein: CASINWDSSYNSPLHF.

V gene TRBV7-9 combines with J gene TRBJ1-5, with D possibly being TRBD1 (6 bases). The CDR3 loop spans 17 amino acids. Trimming removed 5 bases from V and 6 bases from J, with 23 bases in between. Germline CDR1 and CDR2: SEHNR and FQNEAQ (reference sequence). The CDR3 loop is CASSGPSRTALGQPQHF. CDR3 coding DNA: TGTGCCAGCAGCGGCCCGAGTAGGACAGCCCTGGGTCAGCCCCAGCATTTT.

The CDR3 reads CSVELGQGTGELFF. DNA for the CDR3: TGCAGCGTTGAACTGGGACAGGGTACCGGGGAGCTGTTTTTT. This chain uses TRBV29-1 with TRBJ2-2; 9 nucleotides align to TRBD1. V lost 2 bases to trimming and J lost 5 bases; unmatched junction nucleotides: 3. Germline V gene lookup returns CDR1 SQVTM and CDR2 ANQGSEA. The CDR3 spans 14 residues.